This entry lists 16 T cell receptor beta chains sequenced from one sample in a study of identical twins. TCRdb re-called the 5' RACE reads with MiXCR, one entry per CDR3 protein. Altogether 500,000 to 600,000 distinct CDR3 sequences are present, less than 25% being singletons, with the ten largest covering about 0.91%. The same specimen was also included in a second study, on T cells expressing NK-cell markers.

The sequenced sample was CD4+ T cells sorted from blood. The receptor source for this set is a woman younger than 35 in good health.

V usage is TRBV20-1 and J usage is TRBJ2-7; no firm D call. V lost 2 bases, J lost 4 bases, and 12 bases lay in between. The CDR3 is 13 residues long. Per germline, CDR1 DFQATT and CDR2 SNEGSKA (reference sequence). The CDR3 nucleotides read TGCAGTGCTAGACCCAATGACTGGTACGAGCAGTACTTC. Translated: CSARPNDWYEQYF.

The V call is TRBV20-1, the J call TRBJ2-7, with 11 nucleotides matching TRBD2. The V and J ends lost 5 bases and 2 bases, in that order; junction bases with no gene match: 8. The CDR3 consists of 15 residues. The germline gives CDR1 DFQATT, CDR2 SNEGSKA (reference sequence). The DNA for the CDR3 is TGCAGTGCTCGCGGACTAGCGGGCGACCCCTACGAGCAGTACTTC. The encoded protein is CSARGLAGDPYEQYF.

This clonotype has a handful of counts. This chain uses TRBV20-1 with TRBJ2-7; 11 bases match TRBD2. V was pared by 5 bases and J by 4 bases, with 10 bases of the junction left unmatched. Looked up from germline, CDR1 is DFQATT and CDR2 is SNEGSKA (reference sequence). The CDR3 covers 15 residues. The CDR3 bases are TGCAGTGCTCTGGACGCTAGCGGGAGGACTTACGAGCAGTACTTC. Translated: CSALDASGRTYEQYF.

V gene TRBV6-1 combines with J gene TRBJ2-7; TRBD2 aligns across 8 bases. Losses at the gene ends were 5 bases for V and 2 bases for J; bases not matched to a gene: 8. Germline loops: CDR1 MNHNS, CDR2 SASEGT. The CDR3 runs to 15 residues. This chain's CDR3 is CASSRGSGDPYEQYF. In DNA form, the CDR3 reads TGTGCCAGCAGTCGAGGTAGCGGGGATCCCTACGAGCAGTACTTC.

This chain links TRBV6-1 with TRBJ2-7; 9 positions agree with TRBD2. V gave up 8 bases and J gave up 11 bases; unmatched junction bases: 16. The CDR3 extends over 14 amino acids. Germline V CDR1 and CDR2: MNHNS, SASEGT. In nucleotides, the CDR3 is TGTGCCAGCTCGCCCCTCTTGGGCGGGAGGGCCAAGTACTTC. Translating gives CASSPLLGGRAKYF.

V and J are TRBV7-9 and TRBJ1-4, with 9 positions matching TRBD1. The CDR3 covers 15 residues. The V and J ends lost 5 bases and 8 bases, in that order; junction bases with no gene match: 9. Per the germline V gene, CDR1 is SEHNR and CDR2 is FQNEAQ (reference sequence). The CDR3 nucleotides read TGTGCCAGCAGCACCGGACAGGGGCGAGGGGAAAAACTGTTTTTT. Its translation is CASSTGQGRGEKLFF. The full variable domain, completed using reference TRBV7-9 and TRBJ1-4, is DTGVSQNPRHKITKRGQNVTFRCDPISEHNRLYWYRQTLGQGPEFLTYFQNEAQLEKSRLLSDRFSAERPKGSFSTLEIQRTEQGDSAMYLCASSTGQGRGEKLFFGSGTQLSVL.

This clonotype was counted at least ten times. The chain joins TRBV20-1 to TRBJ2-3; possibly TRBD2 for D (6 bases). The CDR3 has 15 amino acids. Germline CDR1 reads DFQATT; CDR2 reads SNEGSKA (reference sequence). Trimming cost V 6 bases and J 2 bases, with 18 bases left between them. The DNA for the CDR3 is TGCAGTGCCCCACATAACGGGGGAGCCACAGATACGCAGTATTTT. Translating gives CSAPHNGGATDTQYF.

The chain combines TRBV30 with TRBJ2-7, with no clear D. The CDR3 is 11 amino acids. V dropped 1 base and J dropped 6 bases, with 7 bases sitting between them. Germline CDR1 reads GTSNPN; CDR2 reads SVGIG (reference sequence). CDR3 protein: CAWSGWSEQYF. The CDR3, as DNA: TGTGCCTGGAGTGGGTGGTCCGAGCAGTACTTC. The whole variable domain, filled in from reference TRBV30 and TRBJ2-7, reads SQTIHQWPATLVQPVGSPLSLECTVEGTSNPNLYWYRQAAGRGLQLLFYSVGIGQISSEVPQNLSASRPQDRQFILSSKKLLLSDSGFYLCAWSGWSEQYFGPGTRLTVT.

This clonotype came up many times. The V call is TRBV12-3 or TRBV12-4, the J call TRBJ2-2; D unresolved. V was clipped by 9 bases and J by 4 bases, with 9 bases between them. The CDR3 consists of 12 residues. For the CDR3, the DNA is TGTGCCAGTTTACCTAGCACCGGGGAGCTGTTTTTT. Translated: CASLPSTGELFF.

This clonotype was seen a handful of times. This chain connects TRBV29-1 to TRBJ2-7, with TRBD1 matching over 11 bases. V lost 6 bases and J lost 6; bases outside the gene matches: 7. Germline assignment: CDR1 SQVTM and CDR2 ANQGSEA. The CDR3 runs 13 residues. The CDR3, as DNA: TGCAGCGTCTACGGACAGGGGGCAATCGAGCAGTACTTC. Translating it yields CSVYGQGAIEQYF.

The CDR3 nucleotides are TGCGCCAGCAGCTCTTCGGGCGGGGCCGGCACAGATACGCAGTATTTT. It codes for CASSSSGGAGTDTQYF. The chain employs TRBV5-1 and TRBJ2-3; tentative D call: TRBD2 (6 bases). Trimming removed 3 bases from V and 1 base from J, with 15 bases in between. The germline CDR1 and CDR2 sequences are SGHRS and YFSETQ. The CDR3 runs to 16 residues.

V is TRBV4-3 and J is TRBJ2-5; 7 nucleotides line up with TRBD2. Germline assignment: CDR1 LGHNA and CDR2 YSLEER. V lost 0 bases to trimming and J lost 9 bases; unmatched junction nucleotides: 13. The CDR3 spans 16 residues. The CDR3: CASSQEIGLPRGAQYF. The DNA of the CDR3 is TGCGCCAGCAGCCAAGAGATCGGTTTGCCCCGGGGGGCCCAGTACTTC.

V is TRBV20-1 and J is TRBJ2-1, with 10 bases fitting TRBD2. This CDR3 comprises 14 residues. J gave up 3 bases and V 4 bases, and 3 bases lay outside the gene matches. Germline assignment: CDR1 DFQATT and CDR2 SNEGSKA (reference sequence). The CDR3 sequence is CSATERGGYNEQFF. As DNA, the CDR3 is TGCAGTGCTACCGAGCGGGGGGGCTACAATGAGCAGTTCTTC.

The rearrangement links TRBV29-1 to TRBJ2-2; D remains unclear. Germline-derived CDR1 and CDR2 are SQVTM and ANQGSEA. The CDR3 covers 14 residues. Trimming stripped 4 bases from V and 3 bases from J, with 12 bases between. DNA of the CDR3: TGCAGCGTTGGCAAGGGCGACTACACCGGGGAGCTGTTTTTT. Amino acid sequence: CSVGKGDYTGELFF.

There are a few counts of this clonotype. This chain joins TRBV18 and TRBJ2-7; 8 nucleotides line up with TRBD1. This CDR3 is 15 amino acids long. Germline CDR1 and CDR2: KGHSH and LQKENI. V was pared by 3 bases and J by 2 bases, with 6 bases of the junction left unmatched. The CDR3 DNA is TGTGCCAGCTCACCGCAGGGACAGGCGGCCTACGAGCAGTACTTC. This encodes CASSPQGQAAYEQYF.

Many counts were recorded for this clonotype. V usage is TRBV10-3 and J usage is TRBJ2-5, with D unclear. This CDR3 has 12 residues. CDR1 and CDR2 from the germline V gene are ENHRY and SYGVKD. Trimming shortened V by 4 bases and J by 3 bases, and 6 bases separated the two germline ends. The CDR3 bases are TGTGCCATCAGTGCGGCTAAAGAGACCCAGTACTTC. It translates to CAISAAKETQYF.